Each of the 21 T cell receptor beta chains below was sequenced from the same sample in a study of blood T cell repertoires in COVID-19. Produced via immunoSEQ multiplex PCR; TCRdb's table is partial and in-frame only. Among around 70,000 clones, around 77% were seen once, and the ten largest hold 8.5% to 10%. Input material: peripheral blood. All receptors derive from a human donor in a cohort sampled during active COVID-19.

The chain combines TRBV19 with TRBJ2-3, with 7 bases fitting TRBD2. The V gene end was trimmed by 11 bases and the J gene end by 5 bases; junction bases not matched to a gene: 13. The CDR3 consists of 14 residues. Germline V CDR1 and CDR2: LNHDA, SQIVND (reference sequence). This CDR3 is CASGRGTSGDTQYF. For the CDR3, the DNA is TGTGCCTCGGGGCGGGGGACCTCGGGAGATACGCAGTATTTT.

This chain connects TRBV30 to TRBJ2-3, with TRBD1 matching over 7 bases. With V trimmed by 0 bases and J by 3 bases, 9 bases remained unmatched. This CDR3 is 16 amino acids long. CDR1 and CDR2 from the germline V gene are GTSNPN and SVGIG (reference sequence). The CDR3 reads CAWSVPPGRGTDTQYF. For the CDR3, the DNA is TGTGCCTGGAGTGTACCCCCGGGCAGGGGGACAGATACGCAGTATTTT.

The rearrangement joins TRBV24-1 to TRBJ2-1, with a weak D call TRBD2 (6 bases). V lost 0 bases, J lost 1 base, and 12 bases lay in between. Germline lookup yields CDR1 KGHDR and CDR2 SFDVKD. This CDR3 has 17 amino acids. CDR3 nucleotides: TGTGCCACCAGTGATTTGCGAAGCGGGCAGTCCTACAATGAGCAGTTCTTC. Translating it yields CATSDLRSGQSYNEQFF.

The J gene is TRBJ1-2, the V gene TRBV24-1; no clear D gene. V was clipped by 3 bases and J by 8 bases, with 6 bases between them. The V gene's germline CDR1 is KGHDR and CDR2 SFDVKD. The CDR3 extends over 11 amino acids. CDR3 in amino acids: CATSDEGGYTF. The DNA of the CDR3 is TGTGCCACCAGTGATGAGGGCGGCTACACCTTC.

The chain combines TRBV7-9 with TRBJ2-3, with 9 positions matching TRBD2. The V and J ends lost 1 base and 2 bases, in that order; junction bases with no gene match: 1. Germline values: CDR1 SEHNR, CDR2 FQNEAQ (reference sequence). The CDR3 sequence is 15 residues long. This CDR3 is CASSLGTSVTDTQYF. The CDR3 bases are TGTGCCAGCAGCTTAGGGACTAGCGTCACAGATACGCAGTATTTT.

The chain recombines TRBV12-3 or TRBV12-4 with TRBJ2-7, with D possibly being TRBD2 (6 bases). This CDR3 has 13 amino acids. The V end lost 3 bases, the J end lost 3 bases, and 9 bases lay between the germline ends. CDR3 residues: CASSFGRDYEQYF. CDR3 nucleotide sequence: TGTGCCAGCAGTTTTGGGCGGGACTACGAGCAGTACTTC.

The chain is built from TRBV3-1 (or the pseudogene TRBV3-2) and TRBJ2-5; 7 positions agree with TRBD2. CDR3 size: 14 residues. Germline V lookup: CDR1 LGHDT, CDR2 YNNKEL (reference sequence). Losses at the gene ends were 5 bases for V and 5 bases for J; bases not matched to a gene: 8. CDR3 protein: CASSSLGGWETQYF. The CDR3 DNA is TGTGCCAGCAGCAGTCTCGGGGGGTGGGAGACCCAGTACTTC.

The J gene is TRBJ1-5, the V gene TRBV6-6; 9 nucleotides agree with TRBD1. Trimming at V came to 5 bases and at J to 7 bases, leaving 12 bases not matched to a gene. Germline-derived CDR1 and CDR2 are MNHNY and SVGAGI (reference sequence). The CDR3 length is 16 residues. The chain's CDR3 is CASSHPGQGVRQPQHF. The CDR3 region has the DNA TGTGCCAGCAGTCATCCGGGACAGGGAGTAAGGCAGCCCCAGCATTTT.

The chain links TRBV18 to TRBJ2-7; D perhaps matches TRBD1 (6 bases). This CDR3 comprises 13 residues. Germline values: CDR1 KGHSH, CDR2 LQKENI. Between the trimmed V and J ends, which lost 1 base and 3 bases, there was a span of 7 bases. The CDR3 sequence is CASSPQQGYEQYF. The CDR3 DNA reads as TGTGCCAGCTCACCACAACAGGGCTACGAGCAGTACTTC.

The rearrangement uses TRBV11-2 and TRBJ2-2; tentatively, D is TRBD2 (5 bases). This CDR3 has 14 amino acids. Germline-derived CDR1 and CDR2 are SGHAT and FQNNGV. V shed 4 bases and J shed 10 bases, with 16 bases lying between them. CDR3 in DNA: TGTGCCAGCAGCTCAATCGGGAATACCCCGGAGCTGTTTTTT. It codes for CASSSIGNTPELFF. Based on the CDR3 plus reference TRBV11-2 and TRBJ2-2, the full variable domain is EAGVAQSPRYKIIEKRQSVAFWCNPISGHATLYWYQQILGQGPKLLIQFQNNGVVDDSQLPKDRFSAERLKGVDSTLKIQPAKLEDSAVYLCASSSIGNTPELFFGEGSRLTVL.

The genes are TRBV27 and TRBJ1-4, with D hard to call. The germline V and J ends were trimmed by 3 bases and 4 bases, with 9 bases remaining between them. The CDR3 extends over 14 amino acids. From germline, CDR1 is MNHEY and CDR2 SMNVEV (reference sequence). The CDR3 nucleotides read TGTGCCAGCAGTTTTAGAGGGCGTAATGAAAAACTGTTTTTT. It encodes CASSFRGRNEKLFF.

Only one count was recorded for this clone. The chain couples TRBV5-4 to TRBJ2-7; 7 bases map to TRBD1. The germline V gene encodes CDR1 SGHNT and CDR2 YYREEE (reference sequence). The CDR3 has 16 amino acids. V was pared by 2 bases and J by 3 bases, with 11 bases of the junction left unmatched. The CDR3 loop is CASSLRTGRGDYEQYF. The DNA for the CDR3 is TGTGCCAGCAGCTTAAGGACAGGCCGTGGCGACTACGAGCAGTACTTC.

The chain couples TRBV7-2 to TRBJ2-2, with 13 bases matching TRBD2. Trimming took 2 bases from V and 5 from J; bases not matched to a gene: 5. The CDR3 consists of 17 residues. Germline values: CDR1 SGHTA, CDR2 FQGNSA. The CDR3 protein is CASSLTGTSGNTGELFF. The CDR3, as DNA: TGTGCCAGCAGCTTAACCGGGACTAGCGGGAATACCGGGGAGCTGTTTTTT.

This chain joins TRBV15 and TRBJ1-3; D gene uncertain. The germline gives CDR1 LNHNV, CDR2 YYDKDF (reference sequence). The V end lost 0 bases, the J end lost 4 bases, and 4 bases lay between the germline ends. The CDR3 is made up of 13 amino acids. The CDR3 sequence is CATSRDSGNTIYF. In DNA form, the CDR3 reads TGTGCCACCAGCAGAGATTCAGGAAACACCATATATTTT.

This clone appeared a few times. The genes are TRBV3-1 (or the pseudogene TRBV3-2) and TRBJ1-5; maybe TRBD1 (5 bases). Looked up from germline, CDR1 is LGHDT and CDR2 is YNNKEL (reference sequence). CDR3 length: 15 amino acids. Trimming pared 2 bases from V and 3 bases from J, leaving 11 bases between. The CDR3 sequence: CASSQRGGDNQPQHF. The CDR3 DNA reads TGTGCCAGCAGCCAACGGGGGGGGGACAATCAGCCCCAGCATTTT.

The V call is TRBV9, the J call TRBJ2-3, with D possibly being TRBD2 (6 bases). CDR3 length: 16 amino acids. CDR1 and CDR2 (germline): SGDLS, YYNGEE. V was clipped by 4 bases and J by 0 bases, with 15 bases between them. The CDR3 DNA sequence: TGTGCCAGCAGCCCGGGTCCTAGCGTCAGCACAGATACGCAGTATTTT. Its protein is CASSPGPSVSTDTQYF.

The V gene is TRBV6-1, the J gene TRBJ1-2; D possibly corresponds to TRBD1 (5 bases). The length of the CDR3 is 15 residues. V lost 1 base and J 4 bases, leaving 13 bases between the germline ends. Germline V lookup: CDR1 MNHNS, CDR2 SASEGT. CDR3 in amino acids: CASSEGGMTSYGYTF. As DNA, the CDR3 is TGTGCCAGCAGTGAAGGGGGGATGACTAGCTATGGCTACACCTTC.

V and J are TRBV6-5 and TRBJ1-2; D is possibly TRBD1 (5 bases). V was shortened by 2 bases and J by 1 base, with 5 bases between the two germline ends. There are 13 residues in the CDR3. CDR1 and CDR2 from the germline V gene are MNHEY and SVGAGI. The CDR3 DNA sequence: TGTGCCAGCAGTTACGACAGTAACTATGGCTACACCTTC. Amino acid sequence: CASSYDSNYGYTF.

The chain joins TRBV19 to TRBJ1-1, with D possibly TRBD1 on 6 matching bases. Deletions cut 4 bases from V and 2 bases from J, with 17 bases between. The CDR3 has 16 amino acids. Germline assignment: CDR1 LNHDA and CDR2 SQIVND (reference sequence). The CDR3 region is CASSKVTGQSNTEAFF. CDR3 bases: TGTGCCAGTAGTAAAGTAACTGGACAGTCAAACACTGAAGCTTTCTTT.

This clone was counted once. This chain joins TRBV7-9 and TRBJ2-3; 11 bases are a match to TRBD2. Germline lookup yields CDR1 SEHNR and CDR2 FQNEAQ (reference sequence). The CDR3 runs 16 residues. The J segment lost 4 bases and the V segment lost 5 bases, leaving 8 bases of the junction unmatched. In DNA form, the CDR3 reads TGTGCCAGCAGCCTCAGTAGCGGGAGGGTATCAGATACGCAGTATTTT. Its protein is CASSLSSGRVSDTQYF.

The genes are TRBV7-9 and TRBJ2-1, with D perhaps TRBD2 (6 bases). This CDR3 has 15 amino acids. V lost 5 bases to trimming and J lost 5 bases, with 16 bases between them. CDR1 is SEHNR and CDR2 is FQNEAQ in the germline V gene (reference sequence). CDR3 amino acids: CASSLYGLPDNEQFF. The CDR3 coding sequence is TGTGCCAGCAGCCTCTACGGACTACCCGACAATGAGCAGTTCTTC.